This T cell receptor (beta chain) is drawn from a study of cytomegalovirus exposure and HLA in healthy donors. Study in general: Of 300 to 500 genotyped donors, 81% clustered with self-reported Caucasian donors. Findings and limits, study-wide: An analysis done earlier found most TCR beta V segments productive about 90% or about 30% of the time. Available immune exposure information was restricted to CMV serostatus only.

Researchers ran the PCR with 60 Vbeta and 13 Jbeta primers. TCRdb's table, derived via immunoSEQ multiplex PCR, lists solely in-frame clones and lacks some. The sample includes roughly 110,000 clones, 60% to 75% seen only once; the top ten take approximately 2.6%. At the time of sampling, donors were nominally healthy, though unrecorded immune exposures were likely. This clone showed up just a few times. Its antigen is not identified. Sequenced material: PBMCs. The receptor's source is a male donor in good health and CMV-seropositive.

The CDR3: CASSLGTRPNNEQFF. CDR3 DNA: TGTGCCAGCAGTTTAGGGACTAGACCGAACAATGAGCAGTTCTTC. The chain joins TRBV28 to TRBJ2-1; 8 bases agree with TRBD2. V lost 2 bases and J lost 5; bases outside the gene matches: 5. The CDR3 loop spans 15 amino acids. Germline loops: CDR1 MDHEN, CDR2 SYDVKM.